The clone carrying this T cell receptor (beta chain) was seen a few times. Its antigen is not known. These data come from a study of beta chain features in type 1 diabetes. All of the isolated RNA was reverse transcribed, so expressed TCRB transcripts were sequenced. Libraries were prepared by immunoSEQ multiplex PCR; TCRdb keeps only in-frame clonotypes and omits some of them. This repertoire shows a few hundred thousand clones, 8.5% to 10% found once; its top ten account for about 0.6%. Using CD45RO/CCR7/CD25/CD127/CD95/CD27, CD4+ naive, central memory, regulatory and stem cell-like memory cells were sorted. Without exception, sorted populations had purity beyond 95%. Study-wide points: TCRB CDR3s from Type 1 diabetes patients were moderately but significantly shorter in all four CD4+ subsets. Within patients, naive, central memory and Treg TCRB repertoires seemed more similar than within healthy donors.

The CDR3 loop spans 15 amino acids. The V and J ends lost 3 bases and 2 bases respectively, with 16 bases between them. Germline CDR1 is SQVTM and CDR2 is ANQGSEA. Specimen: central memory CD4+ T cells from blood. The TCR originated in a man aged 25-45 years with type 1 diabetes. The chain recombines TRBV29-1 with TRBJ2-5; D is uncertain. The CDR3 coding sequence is TGCAGCGTTGATTTGGGGTATATGCAACAAGAGACCCAGTACTTC. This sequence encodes CSVDLGYMQQETQYF.